This paragraph covers one TCR beta chain sequence. Its cognate antigen is unknown. The entry originates in a study of human versus mouse CDR3 diversity and MHC coevolution. Whole-study results and caveats: Human T cells were selected on six MHC II alleles.

Data came from immunoSEQ multiplex PCR; TCRdb stores just in-frame clones and leaves some out. The data hold about 77,000 clones, with 85% to 95% observed a single time. V gave up 6 bases and J gave up 4 bases, with 12 bases separating them. The CDR3 is 13 residues long. The germline V gene encodes CDR1 SNHLY and CDR2 FYNNEI. V gene TRBV2 combines with J gene TRBJ1-2, with D tentatively TRBD1 (5 bases). The sequence was collected from a person aged 25 to 75 in good health. Sequences were obtained from naive CD4+ T cells from blood. Subset meaning: CD45RO-negative CD62L-positive naive CD4 T cells. Here the CDR3 reads CASRRGLSYGYTF. CDR3 coding DNA: TGTGCCAGCAGGAGGGGACTCTCCTATGGCTACACCTTC.